These 5 T cell receptor beta chains share one sample of origin, sequenced in a study of T cell clonotyping in hematopoietic cell transplantation. The assay was immunoSEQ multiplex PCR, and TCRdb's table has in-frame clones only and misses some. The profile shows about 29,000 clones, around three quarters of them singletons. Documented time point: recipient sample about 28 days before transplant, after cytoreduction. The sequencing used peripheral blood mononuclear cells, collected before stem cell transplant. The receptors were sampled from a woman aged 25 to 39 with chronic myeloid leukemia. Some clones in this sample may be carry-over from other donors' samples.

The chain employs TRBV20-1 and TRBJ1-1, with D uncertain. This CDR3 is 11 amino acids long. The germline gives CDR1 DFQATT, CDR2 SNEGSKA (reference sequence). Trimming stripped 7 bases from V and 5 bases from J, with 11 bases between. CDR3 bases: TGCAGTGTCTCCGGATGGACTGAAGCTTTCTTT. Translating gives CSVSGWTEAFF.

This chain uses TRBV2 with TRBJ2-5; 10 nucleotides align to TRBD2. The germline gives CDR1 SNHLY, CDR2 FYNNEI. The J segment lost 2 bases and the V segment lost 7 bases, leaving 4 bases of the junction unmatched. This CDR3 spans 14 amino acids. The CDR3 coding sequence is TGTGCCAGCACTCGGACTAGCGGACAAGAGACCCAGTACTTC. Its translation is CASTRTSGQETQYF.

The gene calls are TRBV4-2 and TRBJ1-6; 7 nucleotides align to TRBD1. Germline-derived CDR1 and CDR2 are LGHNA and YNFKEQ. V lost 0 bases and J lost 7; bases outside the gene matches: 15. This CDR3 spans 19 amino acids. The CDR3 DNA sequence: TGTGCCAGCAGCCAAGATACCCCGACCGGGACAGTTGTGAATTCACCCCTCCACTTT. Translated, it gives CASSQDTPTGTVVNSPLHF.

Only a few counts were recorded for this clone. The chain joins TRBV4-2 to TRBJ1-6; perhaps TRBD1 as D (5 bases). In germline, CDR1 is LGHNA, CDR2 YNFKEQ. This CDR3 region has 17 residues. With 0 bases removed from V and 0 bases from J, the gap between germline ends came to 9 bases. The CDR3: CASSQDTGASYNSPLHF. DNA for the CDR3: TGTGCCAGCAGCCAAGATACAGGTGCCTCCTATAATTCACCCCTCCACTTT.

The chain recombines TRBV30 with TRBJ1-5; D gene ambiguous. The CDR3 is 13 amino acids. V shed 0 bases and J shed 5 bases, with 8 bases lying between them. CDR1 GTSNPN and CDR2 SVGIG come from the germline V gene (reference sequence). The CDR3 DNA is TGTGCCTGGAGTGTACAAGAATATCAGCCCCAGCATTTT. Encoded protein: CAWSVQEYQPQHF.